The source of this T cell receptor beta chain is a study of OX40 agonist ivuxolimab in advanced cancers. Study at large: Eligibility admitted prior anti-PD-1, anti-PD-L1 or anti-CTLA-4 therapy; about 42% had some.

Clones were read by immunoSEQ multiplex PCR, and TCRdb kept only the in-frame ones, dropping some. The sample contains tens of thousands of clones, around nine tenths of which appear only once. On this clone itself: What it recognizes is unknown.

J gave up 7 bases and V 5 bases, and 9 bases lay outside the gene matches. Germline lookup yields CDR1 SEHNR and CDR2 FQNEAQ (reference sequence). This CDR3 has 15 residues. Overall study results and limits: Low normalized T-cell clonal expansion was additionally recorded for some nonresponders.

This chain connects TRBV7-9 to TRBJ1-2; 11 nucleotides line up with TRBD1. Here the sequenced sample was CD4+ or CD8+ T cells sorted from blood, taken in a trial of the OX40 agonist ivuxolimab. The clonotype was recovered from an adult with an advanced solid tumor such as melanoma, head and neck, liver or kidney cancer. The CDR3, as DNA: TGTGCCAGCAGCCCAACTGGACAGGGGGCGACTGGCTACACCTTC. Its translation: CASSPTGQGATGYTF.